This T cell receptor (beta chain) was recorded in a study of T cells in narcolepsy (dated by TCRdb to the late 2010s). A note on the overall study: Patients with narcolepsy type 1 or type 2 (NT1, NT2) were enrolled in the study together with healthy control donors. The study sought autoreactive T cells targeting hypocretin neuron self-antigens (hypocretin, TRIB2) in narcolepsy patients, using TCR Vbeta sequencing to track clonotypes in blood and CSF. Results the study describes overall, beyond this receptor: No sequences matching autoreactive T cell clones were contained in some blood memory CD4+ repertoires from patients and controls. According to the report, autoreactive clonotypes were detected serially in the blood of the same patients and of different patients, but not in healthy controls. Plots that compared CSF and blood CD4+ T cell clonotypes from the same patient highlighted HCRT-specific and TRIB2-specific autoreactive clonotypes. Patients and controls had comparable numbers of sequenced blood memory CD4+ clonotypes, averaging about 40,000 and 33,000, respectively.

Reading from cysteine to phenylalanine, the CDR3 counts 13 amino acids. Just the 39-base CDR3 DNA is kept, in frame starting at base 1. The germline V gene (reference sequence) sets CDR1 to GTSNPN and CDR2 to SVGIG. Clipping removes 5 bases from V and 3 bases from J, with 7 as the unmatched junction base count. To prepare the library, the immunoSEQ multiplex PCR assay was applied. Imported from immuneACCESS, the table was reduced by TCRdb to in-frame sequences with V and J called. These copies leave out some clones; in studies compared against another copy, an unresolved V gene accounts for under half, and the cause of the remainder is not known. The sample profile shows some 33,000 clones; about nine tenths of them were found once. In total, the top ten clones hold 1% to 1.5% of the sample. For TCR Vbeta sequencing, memory CD4+ T cells were sorted ex vivo from the peripheral blood of narcolepsy patients and healthy controls.

On this clone: Its antigen is currently not known. Base qualities were left out, and no much larger clone turns up one base away.

Rearrangement joined TRBV30 to TRBJ2-7; 7 middle bases align to TRBD2. The sample consisted of CD45RA- memory CD4+ T cells from PBMCs. The meaning of the sample's cell subset or site label: memory T cells sorted ex vivo from peripheral blood. The receptor was isolated from a human donor with narcolepsy. The nucleotides are TGTGCCTGGGGTCGACTAGCAGGCTACGAGCAGTACTTC. It encodes CAWGRLAGYEQYF.